The clone carrying this T cell receptor beta chain was observed many times. As yet, its antigen is unknown. This specimen comes from a study of T cell repertoires in cytomegalovirus infection. Overall study: HLA-C-restricted CMV epitopes, recently identified, and well-studied HLA-B-restricted ones were used by the study. The study's findings and limits: Carriers of CMV plus the relevant HLA were identified by cumulative public TCR beta family frequency.

The CDR3 sequence is 13 residues long. V lost 2 bases to trimming and J lost 3 bases, with 9 bases between them. Germline CDR1 is SGHDT and CDR2 is YYEEEE. TCRdb re-derived calls from the reads in MiXCR, one entry per CDR3 protein. The table has some 99,000 distinct CDR3 sequences, under 30% seen once. The clonotype originates from a human donor in good health (CMV status not recorded). Some clones in this sample may be carry-over from other donors' samples. The sequencing used CD8+ T cells from cultured PBMCs, collected from culture after CMV antigen stimulation. The chain employs TRBV5-6 and TRBJ2-7; tentatively, D is TRBD2 (5 bases). DNA of the CDR3: TGTGCCAGCAGCTTAGCGAGCGGCTACGAGCAGTACTTC. Residues: CASSLASGYEQYF. The variable domain in full, with the rest retrieved from reference TRBV5-6 and TRBJ2-7, is DAGVTQSPTHLIKTRGQQVTLRCSPKSGHDTVSWYQQALGQGPQFIFQYYEEEERQRGNFPDRFSGHQFPNYSSELNVNALLLGDSALYLCASSLASGYEQYFGPGTRLTVT.